This T cell receptor (beta chain) was sequenced in a study of blood T cells in healthy people across ages. The use of a sample-barcoded 5' primer and a J-beta primer mix characterized a second PCR of roughly 6 to 12 cycles. TCRdb used MiXCR to reprocess the 5' RACE reads, holding one entry per CDR3 protein. The profile shows about 290,000 distinct CDR3 sequences, 25% to 30% of them singletons. Trimming removed 6 bases from V and 3 bases from J, with 18 bases in between. CDR3 length: 16 residues. Germline-derived CDR1 and CDR2 are LNHDA and SQIVND (reference sequence). The rearrangement links TRBV19 to TRBJ2-4; maybe TRBD1 (6 bases). Specimen: blood. The sequence was obtained from a woman between 70 and 85 years old in good health. The CDR3 coding sequence is TGTGCCAGTAGCCCGTTGGGGGCGGAGGTCAAAAACATTCAGTACTTC. It specifies CASSPLGAEVKNIQYF.